A single sample gave rise to the 24 T cell receptor beta chains below, sequenced in a study of cytomegalovirus exposure and HLA in healthy donors. Clones were read by immunoSEQ multiplex PCR, and TCRdb kept only the in-frame ones, dropping some. Of hundreds of thousands of clones in the sample, 70% to 90% were seen once. Source material: PBMCs. The receptor source for this set is a young woman in good health and CMV-seronegative.

The J gene is TRBJ2-7, the V gene TRBV27; 12 bases line up with TRBD2. CDR3 length: 16 amino acids. The germline CDR1 and CDR2 sequences are MNHEY and SMNVEV (reference sequence). V lost 5 bases, J lost 3 bases, and 8 bases stayed unmatched. The CDR3 reads CASSPPTSGGFYEQYF. CDR3 DNA sequence: TGTGCCAGCAGTCCCCCCACTAGCGGGGGGTTCTACGAGCAGTACTTC.

The chain carries TRBV7-8 and TRBJ2-1, with 9 positions matching TRBD1. The germline CDR1 and CDR2 sequences are SGHVS and FQNEAQ. The CDR3 is made up of 16 amino acids. Unmatched junction bases numbered 12, after V lost 4 bases and J lost 8 bases. CDR3 nucleotide sequence: TGTGCCAGCAGCTCCTCACCGGGACAGGGATGGGATGAGCAGTTCTTC. Translating gives CASSSSPGQGWDEQFF.

V is TRBV2 and J is TRBJ2-3, with 14 bases aligning to TRBD2. Germline CDR1 is SNHLY and CDR2 is FYNNEI. V lost 4 bases, J lost 1 base, and 7 bases stayed unmatched. CDR3 size: 18 residues. CDR3 residues: CASSGGLAGAGGTDTQYF. CDR3 DNA: TGTGCCAGCAGTGGGGGACTAGCGGGGGCCGGCGGCACAGATACGCAGTATTTT.

The chain is built from TRBV19 and TRBJ2-1, with no clear D. This CDR3 has 14 amino acids. With 3 bases removed from V and 0 bases from J, the gap between germline ends came to 6 bases. CDR1 and CDR2 (germline): LNHDA, SQIVND (reference sequence). CDR3 DNA sequence: TGTGCCAGTAGTATTAGCAGCTCCTACAATGAGCAGTTCTTC. Its protein is CASSISSSYNEQFF.

The chain recombines TRBV7-9 with TRBJ1-1; TRBD1 matches 9 bases. Germline V CDR1 and CDR2: SEHNR, FQNEAQ (reference sequence). This CDR3 region has 14 residues. V dropped 3 bases and J dropped 4; count of bases not matched to a gene: 3. The CDR3 coding sequence is TGTGCCAGCAGCTTTACAGGGGGCGGCACTGAAGCTTTCTTT. Protein sequence: CASSFTGGGTEAFF.

This rearrangement joins TRBV27 to TRBJ1-1, with a tentative D call TRBD1 (5 bases). From germline, CDR1 is MNHEY and CDR2 SMNVEV (reference sequence). Trimming took 2 bases from V and 5 from J, leaving 12 bases between them. This CDR3 has 14 residues. Here the CDR3 DNA reads TGTGCCAGCAGTTTAAATGGGGCTGGGACTGAAGCTTTCTTT. It yields the protein CASSLNGAGTEAFF.

V usage is TRBV9 and J usage is TRBJ2-6; D remains unclear. Trimming stripped 0 bases from V and 0 bases from J, with 4 bases between. Germline V gives CDR1 SGDLS, CDR2 YYNGEE. CDR3 length: 15 amino acids. For the CDR3, the DNA is TGTGCCAGCAGCGTAGAGCCCTCTGGGGCCAACGTCCTGACTTTC. Translated, it gives CASSVEPSGANVLTF. The whole variable domain, filled in from reference TRBV9 and TRBJ2-6, reads DSGVTQTPKHLITATGQRVTLRCSPRSGDLSVYWYQQSLDQGLQFLIQYYNGEERAKGNILERFSAQQFPDLHSELNLSSLELGDSALYFCASSVEPSGANVLTFGAGSRLTVL.

The rearrangement uses TRBV5-1 and TRBJ1-4, with 7 bases lining up with TRBD1. V dropped 0 bases and J dropped 0; count of bases not matched to a gene: 5. CDR1 and CDR2 (germline): SGHRS, YFSETQ. This CDR3 region has 17 residues. The CDR3 DNA follows: TGCGCCAGCAGCTTGGATGCAGGGGGACCAACTAATGAAAAACTGTTTTTT. It translates to CASSLDAGGPTNEKLFF.

This chain links TRBV6-1 with TRBJ2-5, with D maybe TRBD1 (6 bases). This CDR3 has 14 residues. CDR1 and CDR2 (germline): MNHNS, SASEGT. Between the trimmed V and J ends, which lost 3 bases and 2 bases, there was a span of 10 bases. CDR3 in amino acids: CASSETGLQETQYF. The CDR3 bases are TGTGCCAGCAGTGAGACAGGCTTGCAAGAGACCCAGTACTTC.

The rearrangement uses TRBV5-1 and TRBJ2-3; the match to TRBD2 covers 9 bases. CDR3 length: 15 amino acids. The V segment lost 0 bases and the J segment 6 bases; nucleotides outside the gene matches: 5. Germline assignment: CDR1 SGHRS and CDR2 YFSETQ. The CDR3 bases are TGCGCCAGCAGCTTGGAACTAGCGGGTATGGATACGCAGTATTTT. Translation: CASSLELAGMDTQYF.

The J gene is TRBJ1-4, the V gene TRBV30; no reliable D call. Germline V lookup: CDR1 GTSNPN, CDR2 SVGIG (reference sequence). V gave up 1 base and J gave up 1 base, with 10 bases separating them. The CDR3 totals 15 residues. CDR3 residues: CAWSAGEGTNEKLFF. In DNA, the CDR3 is TGTGCCTGGAGTGCTGGGGAGGGAACTAATGAAAAACTGTTTTTT.

The chain is built from TRBV2 and TRBJ2-1, with 8 bases that match TRBD2. This CDR3 has 11 residues. Trimming took 10 bases from V and 8 from J; bases not matched to a gene: 4. Per the germline V gene, CDR1 is SNHLY and CDR2 is FYNNEI. CDR3 loop: CANGGDYEQFF. The CDR3 DNA follows: TGTGCCAACGGGGGGGACTATGAGCAGTTCTTC. Looking up the rest from reference TRBV2 and TRBJ2-1 gives the full variable domain: EPEVTQTPSHQVTQMGQEVILRCVPISNHLYFYWYRQILGQKVEFLVSFYNNEISEKSEIFDDQFSVERPDGSNFTLKIRSTKLEDSAMYFCANGGDYEQFFGPGTRLTVL.

The chain joins TRBV5-1 to TRBJ1-2; 7 positions agree with TRBD1. J was trimmed by 5 bases and V by 4 bases; bases with no gene match: 11. The CDR3 contains 15 residues. Per germline, CDR1 SGHRS and CDR2 YFSETQ. The CDR3 spells CASSTGTAEGYGYTF. The CDR3 DNA sequence: TGCGCCAGCAGCACCGGGACAGCTGAAGGATATGGCTACACCTTC.

The chain couples TRBV5-6 to TRBJ1-2; the D is unclear. CDR3 length equals 13 residues. Trimming removed 5 bases at V and 0 bases at J, with 8 bases between. Germline loops: CDR1 SGHDT, CDR2 YYEEEE. The CDR3 reads CASRRLTNYGYTF. The DNA of the CDR3 is TGTGCCAGCAGGCGCCTTACTAACTATGGCTACACCTTC. Combining the CDR3 with reference TRBV5-6 and TRBJ1-2 gives the whole variable domain DAGVTQSPTHLIKTRGQQVTLRCSPKSGHDTVSWYQQALGQGPQFIFQYYEEEERQRGNFPDRFSGHQFPNYSSELNVNALLLGDSALYLCASRRLTNYGYTFGSGTRLTVV.

The rearrangement joins TRBV16 to TRBJ2-7; the D gene is possibly TRBD2 (5 bases). Germline CDR1 reads KGHSY; CDR2 reads FQNENV. Trimming stripped 3 bases from V and 7 bases from J, with 16 bases between. The CDR3 is 14 residues long. Here the CDR3 reads CASSHGGRGEEQYF. The CDR3 coding sequence is TGTGCCAGCAGCCACGGCGGGCGCGGAGAAGAGCAGTACTTC.

The rearrangement uses TRBV6-5 and TRBJ1-1; D is possibly TRBD1 (5 bases). Germline V gene sequence: CDR1 MNHEY, CDR2 SVGAGI. The CDR3 extends over 16 amino acids. V lost 2 bases to trimming and J lost 4 bases, with 17 bases between them. CDR3 DNA sequence: TGTGCCAGCAGTTACAGGGCAGGGTGGGGTGGCACTGAAGCTTTCTTT. Protein product: CASSYRAGWGGTEAFF.

CDR3 in amino acids: CASSITGRVSREEKLFF. For the CDR3, the DNA is TGCGCCAGCAGTATAACAGGGCGGGTTTCCAGAGAAGAAAAACTGTTTTTT. The genes are TRBV5-1 and TRBJ1-4, with D possibly TRBD1 on 6 matching bases. In germline, CDR1 is SGHRS, CDR2 YFSETQ. The CDR3 runs 17 residues. V gave up 5 bases and J gave up 8 bases, with 25 bases separating them.

This clone was counted only a few times. J is TRBJ2-7 and V is TRBV11-2; 9 positions match TRBD2. The CDR3 length is 14 residues. The V and J ends lost 3 bases and 3 bases, in that order; junction bases with no gene match: 3. Per the germline V gene, CDR1 is SGHAT and CDR2 is FQNNGV. The CDR3 DNA follows: TGTGCCAGCAGCTTCACTAGCGGGTACTACGAGCAGTACTTC. Translating it yields CASSFTSGYYEQYF.

This clone came up once. The rearrangement joins TRBV29-1 to TRBJ1-6; possible D gene TRBD1, 5 bases. The germline V gene has CDR1 SQVTM and CDR2 ANQGSEA. Deletions cut 3 bases from V and 14 bases from J, with 17 bases between. The CDR3 runs 13 residues. The CDR3 region is CSVDKGIILALHF. CDR3 DNA sequence: TGCAGCGTTGACAAGGGGATAATTCTGGCCCTCCACTTT.

The gene calls are TRBV18 and TRBJ1-2; TRBD1 is a possible D gene (5 bases). Germline assignment: CDR1 KGHSH and CDR2 LQKENI. Deletions cut 0 bases from V and 5 bases from J, with 13 bases between. The CDR3 is made up of 15 amino acids. CDR3 nucleotide sequence: TGTGCCAGCTCACCACCGGCAGGGAGGAATTATGGCTACACCTTC. Its translation: CASSPPAGRNYGYTF.

CDR3 sequence: CASSRYMNTEAFF. The CDR3 DNA follows: TGTGCCAGCAGCCGATACATGAACACTGAAGCTTTCTTT. V gene TRBV14 combines with J gene TRBJ1-1; D unclear. Germline-derived CDR1 and CDR2 are SGHDN and FVKESK. V gave up 4 bases and J gave up 0 bases, with 6 bases separating them. This CDR3 is built from 13 residues.

The V and J genes are TRBV6-1 and TRBJ1-1; D gene unclear. Germline CDR1 is MNHNS and CDR2 is SASEGT. Trimming left V 4 bases short and J 0 bases short, with 12 bases between. CDR3 length: 15 residues. The CDR3 nucleotides are TGTGCCAGCAGTGCCGGAGCGCACGTGAACACTGAAGCTTTCTTT. It encodes CASSAGAHVNTEAFF.

The chain carries TRBV5-6 and TRBJ1-5; D gene unclear. V lost 4 bases and J 5 bases, leaving 19 bases between the germline ends. The CDR3 extends over 16 amino acids. Germline lookup yields CDR1 SGHDT and CDR2 YYEEEE. The CDR3 DNA sequence: TGTGCCAGCAGCCTTATGGGGAGGACCCGCCATCAGCCCCAGCATTTT. Translating gives CASSLMGRTRHQPQHF.

To note about this clone: The sample has other DNA sequences that encode this CDR3 too. The chain links TRBV30 to TRBJ1-6; D gene ambiguous. The CDR3 extends over 14 amino acids. CDR1 is GTSNPN, CDR2 SVGIG, per germline (reference sequence). Trimming took off 2 bases at V and 4 bases at J, with 9 bases between the two ends. CDR3 amino acids: CAWSYGDYNSPLHF. The CDR3, as DNA: TGTGCCTGGAGTTACGGGGATTATAATTCACCCCTCCACTTT.